These 13 T cell receptor beta chains were all obtained from the same sample, sequenced in a study of T-cell memory formation after mild COVID-19. TCRdb called the 5' RACE reads again in MiXCR, with one record for every CDR3 protein. The repertoire holds roughly 450,000 distinct CDR3 sequences, with around a sixth as singletons. The sample taken for sequencing was PBMCs or a T cell subset sorted from them (not recorded which). These receptors all stem from an adult woman who had mild COVID-19 (a few samples of this study predate the infection). Cell type and time point are not known.

This sequence joins TRBV5-1 and TRBJ2-3; 7 positions match TRBD2. J was trimmed by 0 bases and V by 5 bases; bases with no gene match: 3. Germline assignment: CDR1 SGHRS and CDR2 YFSETQ. This CDR3 has 14 amino acids. CDR3 nucleotides: TGCGCCAGCAGGGCTAGCGGTAGCACAGATACGCAGTATTTT. It specifies CASRASGSTDTQYF.

The chain uses TRBV7-8 and TRBJ1-5; 7 nucleotides agree with TRBD1. The CDR3 consists of 14 residues. Trimming took 4 bases from V and 5 from J; bases not matched to a gene: 5. The germline CDR1 and CDR2 sequences are SGHVS and FQNEAQ. The DNA for the CDR3 is TGTGCCAGCAGCTCCAAGGGGGCCGATCAGCCCCAGCATTTT. Translating gives CASSSKGADQPQHF.

The chain is built from TRBV7-2 and TRBJ2-3; no clear D gene. The CDR3 covers 16 residues. Germline V lookup: CDR1 SGHTA, CDR2 FQGNSA. The V gene lost 1 base and the J gene lost 3 bases, with 14 bases spanning the gap. The CDR3 loop is CASSLEGHSRTDTQYF. The CDR3 DNA reads TGTGCCAGCAGCTTAGAGGGCCACTCCCGAACAGATACGCAGTATTTT.

This clonotype was seen many times. The chain employs TRBV6-1 and TRBJ1-1, with a tentative D call TRBD1 (5 bases). The V and J ends lost 5 bases and 6 bases respectively, with 13 bases between them. This CDR3 spans 13 amino acids. Germline CDR1 is MNHNS and CDR2 is SASEGT. The CDR3 spells CASSPPGSPEAFF. In DNA form, the CDR3 reads TGTGCCAGCAGTCCCCCAGGGAGCCCTGAAGCTTTCTTT.

This clonotype was observed a few times. The CDR3: CSASRTSTDTQYF. The CDR3 DNA reads as TGCAGTGCTAGTAGGACCAGCACAGATACGCAGTATTTT. The V and J genes are TRBV20-1 and TRBJ2-3; D is unclear. Deletions cut 3 bases from V and 0 bases from J, with 7 bases between. The CDR3 is 13 amino acids. Germline lookup yields CDR1 DFQATT and CDR2 SNEGSKA (reference sequence).

V usage is TRBV4-1 and J usage is TRBJ1-3; D remains ambiguous. V lost 0 bases and J 0 bases, leaving 9 bases between the germline ends. CDR3 length equals 16 residues. Looked up from germline, CDR1 is MGHRA and CDR2 is YSYEKL. The CDR3 DNA follows: TGCGCCAGCAGCCAAGATCGGGTGAGCTCTGGAAACACCATATATTTT. It encodes CASSQDRVSSGNTIYF.

The genes are TRBV4-2 and TRBJ2-5; 9 bases fit TRBD2. In germline, CDR1 is LGHNA, CDR2 YNFKEQ. CDR3 length: 15 residues. The V segment lost 2 bases and the J segment 2 bases; nucleotides outside the gene matches: 3. CDR3 nucleotides: TGTGCCAGCAGCCAACTAGCGGGATATCAAGAGACCCAGTACTTC. It specifies CASSQLAGYQETQYF.

The genes are TRBV14 and TRBJ1-2; a weak D match, TRBD1 (6 bases). V lost 0 bases, J lost 8 bases, and 13 bases lay in between. The CDR3 consists of 14 residues. Per the germline V gene, CDR1 is SGHDN and CDR2 is FVKESK. CDR3 coding DNA: TGTGCCAGCAGCCAAGAAGGGGGAGCCCGAGGCTACACCTTC. Translated: CASSQEGGARGYTF.

The sample holds a few counts of this clonotype. The chain links TRBV27 to TRBJ2-7; 8 bases are a match to TRBD2. The CDR3 sequence is 16 residues long. In germline, CDR1 is MNHEY, CDR2 SMNVEV (reference sequence). The V segment lost 0 bases and the J segment 3 bases; nucleotides outside the gene matches: 7. CDR3 residues: CASSLSTGTRFYEQYF. The CDR3 DNA sequence: TGTGCCAGCAGTTTATCTACCGGGACTAGGTTCTACGAGCAGTACTTC.

This clonotype was recorded a few times. CDR3 sequence reads: CSVEGAGASTDTQYF. In nucleotides, the CDR3 is TGCAGCGTTGAAGGGGCAGGGGCATCTACAGATACGCAGTATTTT. The rearrangement links TRBV29-1 to TRBJ2-3; possibly TRBD1 for D (6 bases). Trimming left V 1 base short and J 3 bases short, with 14 bases between. CDR3 length: 15 residues. From germline, CDR1 is SQVTM and CDR2 ANQGSEA.

This clonotype appeared a single time. This chain uses TRBV19 with TRBJ2-4; 9 bases match TRBD2. CDR3 length: 15 amino acids. V dropped 5 bases and J dropped 0; count of bases not matched to a gene: 2. Germline lookup yields CDR1 LNHDA and CDR2 SQIVND (reference sequence). CDR3 nucleotide sequence: TGTGCCAGTAGTGAGACTAGCGGAGCCAAAAACATTCAGTACTTC. Its protein is CASSETSGAKNIQYF. Together with reference TRBV19 and TRBJ2-4, the CDR3 gives the full variable domain: DGGITQSPKYLFRKEGQNVTLSCEQNLNHDAMYWYRQDPGQGLRLIYYSQIVNDFQKGDIAEGYSVSREKKESFPLTVTSAQKNPTAFYLCASSETSGAKNIQYFGAGTRLSVL.

The chain's CDR3 is CASSLGGMGQRGTYEQYF. The CDR3 nucleotides are TGTGCCAGCAGCTTAGGCGGTATGGGACAGCGCGGAACCTACGAGCAGTACTTC. This chain uses TRBV7-9 with TRBJ2-7; 7 bases align to TRBD1. Germline lookup yields CDR1 SEHNR and CDR2 FQNEAQ (reference sequence). There are 18 residues in the CDR3. The V segment lost 1 base and the J segment 2 bases; nucleotides outside the gene matches: 14.

This clonotype has just a few counts. CDR3 region: CASSVGTGGAGANVLTF. CDR3 coding DNA: TGTGCCAGCAGCGTAGGGACAGGGGGAGCTGGGGCCAACGTCCTGACTTTC. The rearrangement uses TRBV7-3 and TRBJ2-6; 11 bases are a match to TRBD1. The CDR3 totals 17 residues. Germline V lookup: CDR1 SGHTA, CDR2 FQGTGA. With 5 bases clipped from V and 2 bases from J, the junction kept 5 bases outside the gene matches.